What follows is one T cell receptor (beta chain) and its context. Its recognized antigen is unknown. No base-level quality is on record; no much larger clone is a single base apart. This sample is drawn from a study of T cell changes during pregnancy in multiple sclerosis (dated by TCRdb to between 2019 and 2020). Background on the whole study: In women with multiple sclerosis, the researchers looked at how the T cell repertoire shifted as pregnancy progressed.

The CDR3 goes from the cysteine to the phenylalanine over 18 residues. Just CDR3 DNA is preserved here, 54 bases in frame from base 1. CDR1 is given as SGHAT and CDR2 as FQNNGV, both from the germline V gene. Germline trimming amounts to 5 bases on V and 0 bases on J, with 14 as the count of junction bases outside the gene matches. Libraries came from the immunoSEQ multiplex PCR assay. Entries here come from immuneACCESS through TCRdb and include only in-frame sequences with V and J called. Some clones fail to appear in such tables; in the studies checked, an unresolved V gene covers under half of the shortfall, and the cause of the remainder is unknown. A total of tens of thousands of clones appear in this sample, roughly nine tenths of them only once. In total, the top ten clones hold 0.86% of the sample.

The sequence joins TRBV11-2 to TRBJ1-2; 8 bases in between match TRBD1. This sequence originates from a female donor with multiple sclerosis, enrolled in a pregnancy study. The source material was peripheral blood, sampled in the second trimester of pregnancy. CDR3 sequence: CASSLHRSQGATNYGYTF. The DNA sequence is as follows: TGTGCCAGCAGCCTCCATAGGAGCCAGGGGGCGACTAACTATGGCTACACCTTC. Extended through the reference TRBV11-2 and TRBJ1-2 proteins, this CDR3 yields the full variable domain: EAGVAQSPRYKIIEKRQSVAFWCNPISGHATLYWYQQILGQGPKLLIQFQNNGVVDDSQLPKDRFSAERLKGVDSTLKIQPAKLEDSAVYLCASSLHRSQGATNYGYTFGSGTRLTVV.